This is a list of T cell receptor beta chains from one sample in a study of post-analysis software for immune sequencing data. Each CDR3 protein is one row after TCRdb ran MiXCR on the PCR reads. The profile shows around 770,000 distinct CDR3 sequences, just over 45% of them singletons. Material for sequencing was blood. These receptor sequences come from a girl between 5 and 17 years old with multiple sclerosis. The CDR3 runs from the conserved cysteine through the conserved F or W. Fields, in order: clone size, J gene, V gene, D gene, CDR3 protein, CDR3 DNA. D genes are given only for firm matches. Size is omitted from some rows. Given values are once, few, many or a class for expanded clones.

few	TRBJ2-3	TRBV12-3/TRBV12-4	TRBD1	CASSPGTGNVGDTQYF	TGTGCCAGCAGTCCCGGGACAGGGAATGTCGGAGATACGCAGTATTTT
-	TRBJ2-7	TRBV7-9	-	CASSLSGQGFYEQYF	TGTGCCAGCAGCCTTTCGGGACAAGGCTTTTACGAGCAGTACTTC
-	TRBJ2-3	TRBV29-1	TRBD1	CSARDRGRGSDTQYF	TGCAGCGCCAGGGACAGGGGGCGCGGATCAGATACGCAGTATTTT
-	TRBJ2-5	TRBV30	-	CAWETTETQYF	TGTGCCTGGGAGACCACAGAGACCCAGTACTTC
-	TRBJ1-6	TRBV6-1	TRBD1	CASSERDRNSPLHF	TGTGCCAGCAGTGAAAGGGACAGAAATTCACCCCTCCACTTT
-	TRBJ2-1	TRBV12-3/TRBV12-4	-	CASSPNPDFEEQFF	TGTGCCAGCAGTCCGAACCCGGACTTCGAGGAGCAGTTCTTC
-	TRBJ2-5	TRBV24-1	-	CATSEPQSGTQETQYF	TGTGCCACCAGTGAGCCTCAGTCGGGGACCCAAGAGACCCAGTACTTC
-	TRBJ2-1	TRBV12-3/TRBV12-4	TRBD2	CASSPQVAGQRNEQFF	TGTGCCAGCAGCCCACAGGTAGCGGGACAACGCAATGAGCAGTTCTTC
-	TRBJ1-5	TRBV20-1	-	CNAKSFRAHQPQHF	TGCAATGCTAAGAGTTTCAGGGCGCATCAGCCCCAGCATTTT
few	TRBJ2-3	TRBV20-1	TRBD1	CSASRTGVTDTQYF	TGCAGTGCTTCCCGGACAGGGGTTACAGATACGCAGTATTTT
-	TRBJ2-5	TRBV4-3	TRBD1	CASSQDTSQGAETQYF	TGCGCCAGCAGCCAAGATACGTCACAGGGGGCTGAGACCCAGTACTTC
-	TRBJ2-5	TRBV15	TRBD2	CATSRVTTSGQETQYF	TGTGCCACCAGCAGAGTAACGACTAGCGGACAAGAGACCCAGTACTTC
-	TRBJ2-7	TRBV5-4	TRBD1	CASGDRGRYEQYF	TGTGCCAGCGGGGACAGGGGCCGCTACGAGCAGTACTTC
-	TRBJ2-5	TRBV18	-	CASSYQGRETQYF	TGTGCCAGCTCTTACCAGGGCCGGGAGACCCAGTACTTC
-	TRBJ2-3	TRBV24-1	-	CATSDQHRAADTQYF	TGTGCCACCAGTGACCAACACAGGGCAGCTGATACGCAGTATTTT
few	TRBJ2-1	TRBV25-1	TRBD2	CASSGQSSGRDEQFF	TGTGCCAGCAGTGGGCAATCTAGCGGGAGGGATGAGCAGTTCTTC
-	TRBJ2-5	TRBV13	-	CASSPDSGETQYF	TGTGCCAGCAGCCCGGACAGTGGGGAGACCCAGTACTTC
-	TRBJ1-4	TRBV20-1	TRBD1	CSATLGGRGRVNNEKLFF	TGCAGTGCTACTCTGGGTGGCAGGGGGCGCGTTAATAATGAAAAACTGTTTTTT
-	TRBJ1-2	TRBV19	-	CASSRQVENGYTF	TGTGCCAGTAGCCGACAGGTCGAGAATGGCTACACCTTC
-	TRBJ2-5	TRBV5-1	-	CASSSGPAETQYF	TGCGCCAGCAGCTCGGGACCCGCGGAGACCCAGTACTTC
few	TRBJ2-4	TRBV12-3/TRBV12-4	-	CASSSDGAGKNIQYF	TGTGCCAGCAGTTCCGATGGGGCGGGCAAAAACATTCAGTACTTC
few	TRBJ2-7	TRBV6-2/TRBV6-3	-	CASSYSILQGISYEQYF	TGTGCCAGCAGTTACTCGATACTCCAGGGTATATCCTACGAGCAGTACTTC
-	TRBJ2-2	TRBV6-2/TRBV6-3	-	CASRRNTGERFF	TGTGCCAGCAGGCGGAACACCGGGGAGCGGTTTTTT
-	TRBJ2-5	TRBV10-3	TRBD2	CAISEPSGHKYF	TGTGCCATCAGTGAACCTAGCGGGCATAAGTACTTC
-	TRBJ1-1	TRBV12-3/TRBV12-4	-	CASSPRHDEAFF	TGTGCCAGCAGTCCGAGACACGACGAAGCTTTCTTT
-	TRBJ1-1	TRBV10-1	TRBD1	CASRAGGETEAFF	TGCGCCAGCAGGGCAGGGGGCGAAACTGAAGCTTTCTTT
-	TRBJ2-1	TRBV25-1	-	CASSDRVPTSSYNEQFF	TGTGCCAGCAGTGATAGGGTCCCGACCAGCTCCTACAATGAGCAGTTCTTC
-	TRBJ2-1	TRBV27	-	CASSLVGISSYNEQFF	TGTGCCAGCAGTTTAGTGGGAATTAGCTCCTACAATGAGCAGTTCTTC
-	TRBJ2-5	TRBV5-6	TRBD2	CASSRPGTSGSGTQYF	TGTGCCAGCAGCCGTCCCGGGACTAGCGGGAGTGGGACCCAGTACTTC